A single sample gave rise to the 19 T cell receptor beta chains below, sequenced in a study of blood T cell repertoires in COVID-19. Clones were read by immunoSEQ multiplex PCR, and TCRdb kept only the in-frame ones, dropping some. The sample includes approximately 230,000 clones, 70% to 90% of them seen just once. The sample consisted of peripheral blood. The source is a man aged 30 to 39 who had recovered from COVID-19.

The J gene is TRBJ2-3, the V gene TRBV12-5; D possibly corresponds to TRBD2 (5 bases). This CDR3 region has 14 residues. In germline, CDR1 is LGHNT, CDR2 FRNRAP. V gave up 2 bases and J gave up 6 bases, with 12 bases separating them. The CDR3 DNA reads TGTGCTAGTGGTTTGCGGCTAGCAAGTGATACGCAGTATTTT. This translates into CASGLRLASDTQYF.

This rearrangement joins TRBV11-3 to TRBJ1-2, with D uncertain. The CDR3 covers 11 residues. V lost 8 bases and J 8 bases, leaving 12 bases between the germline ends. The germline V gene has CDR1 SGHNT and CDR2 YENEEA. CDR3 sequence (DNA): TGTGCCAGCCGCGGGGTTGACGGCTACACCTTC. It is translated as CASRGVDGYTF.

The chain uses TRBV9 and TRBJ1-2; D unresolved. Germline V lookup: CDR1 SGDLS, CDR2 YYNGEE. With 3 bases removed from V and 0 bases from J, the gap between germline ends came to 12 bases. The CDR3 covers 15 residues. The CDR3 nucleotides are TGTGCCAGCAGCGGTATGAGGACTGCTAACTATGGCTACACCTTC. Its protein product is CASSGMRTANYGYTF.

The V call is TRBV10-3, the J call TRBJ1-4; no reliable D call. The CDR3 is 13 residues long. Germline loops: CDR1 ENHRY, CDR2 SYGVKD. Trimming stripped 2 bases from V and 5 bases from J, with 6 bases between. The CDR3 here is CAISEGLNEKLFF. The CDR3 region has the DNA TGTGCCATCAGTGAGGGCTTGAATGAAAAACTGTTTTTT.

The V gene is TRBV10-3, the J gene TRBJ1-1; D might be TRBD1 (6 bases). Germline V gene data show CDR1 as ENHRY and CDR2 as SYGVKD. This CDR3 is built from 15 residues. V lost 5 bases to trimming and J lost 2 bases, with 15 bases between them. CDR3 protein: CAISPSGTPNTEAFF. In nucleotides, the CDR3 is TGTGCCATCAGTCCCTCCGGGACACCTAACACTGAAGCTTTCTTT.

The V and J genes are TRBV5-4 and TRBJ2-3; 10 bases match TRBD2. The V and J ends lost 4 bases and 4 bases, in that order; junction bases with no gene match: 9. The CDR3 totals 16 residues. Per germline, CDR1 SGHNT and CDR2 YYREEE (reference sequence). CDR3 nucleotide sequence: TGTGCCAGCAGCGCCCAGCGGGGGGGCCGAGCAGATACGCAGTATTTT. It is translated as CASSAQRGGRADTQYF.

V and J are TRBV9 and TRBJ1-2; D is perhaps TRBD1 (5 bases). Trimming shortened V by 0 bases and J by 6 bases, and 9 bases separated the two germline ends. Germline values: CDR1 SGDLS, CDR2 YYNGEE. CDR3 length: 13 amino acids. The CDR3 region is CASSVGAGNGYTF. CDR3 coding DNA: TGTGCCAGCAGCGTAGGGGCAGGGAATGGCTACACCTTC. The whole variable domain, remainder taken from reference TRBV9 and TRBJ1-2, is DSGVTQTPKHLITATGQRVTLRCSPRSGDLSVYWYQQSLDQGLQFLIQYYNGEERAKGNILERFSAQQFPDLHSELNLSSLELGDSALYFCASSVGAGNGYTFGSGTRLTVV.

This chain uses TRBV6-5 with TRBJ2-5, with D maybe TRBD2 (7 bases). V lost 4 bases to trimming and J lost 5 bases, with 20 bases between them. Germline V gene sequence: CDR1 MNHEY, CDR2 SVGAGI. The CDR3 loop spans 16 amino acids. As DNA, the CDR3 is TGTGCCAGCAGTTCCCAGGGAGGGGGGCGTAGGGAGACCCAGTACTTC. Encoded protein: CASSSQGGGRRETQYF.

This clone was recorded only once. The CDR3 DNA sequence: TGTGCCAGTAGTATTTCTTCGGGACAACTAAACACCGGGGAGCTGTTTTTT. This translates into CASSISSGQLNTGELFF. The chain employs TRBV19 and TRBJ2-2; possible D gene TRBD1, 6 bases. Germline loops: CDR1 LNHDA, CDR2 SQIVND (reference sequence). CDR3 length: 17 amino acids. V lost 3 bases and J 2 bases, leaving 16 bases between the germline ends.

The chain has TRBV18 and TRBJ1-2; 8 positions agree with TRBD1. This CDR3 contains 15 residues. Trimming cost V 3 bases and J 5 bases; bases outside gene matches: 8. CDR1 KGHSH and CDR2 LQKENI come from the germline V gene. The CDR3 DNA reads as TGTGCCAGCTCACCCGGACAGGGCGGTGGGTATGGCTACACCTTC. This sequence encodes CASSPGQGGGYGYTF.

V is TRBV7-9 and J is TRBJ1-6; 9 positions match TRBD1. Germline CDR1 is SEHNR and CDR2 is FQNEAQ (reference sequence). CDR3 length equals 17 residues. V lost 4 bases, J lost 9 bases, and 13 bases stayed unmatched. The CDR3 region is CASSSRDPGQGSSPLHF. The CDR3 nucleotides read TGTGCCAGCAGCTCCCGGGATCCGGGACAGGGAAGTTCACCCCTCCACTTT.

The chain has TRBV2 and TRBJ2-3; 8 bases agree with TRBD2. Germline-derived CDR1 and CDR2 are SNHLY and FYNNEI. V was pared by 7 bases and J by 5 bases, with 8 bases of the junction left unmatched. The CDR3 is 14 residues long. The CDR3 DNA follows: TGTGCCAGCATCCCCGCGGGGGGCATAGATACGCAGTATTTT. Translating it yields CASIPAGGIDTQYF.

This clone was observed a few times. This chain links TRBV11-2 with TRBJ1-1; 10 positions match TRBD1. Germline CDR1 is SGHAT and CDR2 is FQNNGV. V shed 5 bases and J 7 bases; nucleotides not matched to a gene: 7. The CDR3 totals 14 residues. DNA for the CDR3: TGTGCCAGCAGCGTCAGGACAGGGGGGAGTGAAGCTTTCTTT. Its translation: CASSVRTGGSEAFF.

This clone was seen a single time. The V gene is TRBV9, the J gene TRBJ2-3; 10 positions match TRBD2. Germline V gene lookup returns CDR1 SGDLS and CDR2 YYNGEE. This CDR3 is built from 17 residues. V shed 0 bases, J shed 4 bases, and the junction held 8 bases outside the gene matches. CDR3 nucleotides: TGTGCCAGCAGCGTAGCGAGCGGGGGGGCCGGTGCAGATACGCAGTATTTT. Encoded protein: CASSVASGGAGADTQYF.

The genes are TRBV7-9 and TRBJ1-5; D call uncertain. V was clipped by 1 base and J by 7 bases, with 14 bases between them. The CDR3 is 15 amino acids. Per the germline V gene, CDR1 is SEHNR and CDR2 is FQNEAQ (reference sequence). The CDR3 loop reads CASSLGLGAQQPQHF. CDR3 DNA sequence: TGTGCCAGCAGCTTAGGACTCGGTGCACAACAGCCCCAGCATTTT.

The rearrangement joins TRBV6-6 to TRBJ2-5, with D possibly being TRBD2 (5 bases). The CDR3 extends over 15 amino acids. Trimming shortened V by 2 bases and J by 5 bases, and 15 bases separated the two germline ends. Germline CDR1 MNHNY, CDR2 SVGAGI (reference sequence). CDR3 loop: CASSYLPEGDETQYF. CDR3 DNA sequence: TGTGCCAGCAGTTACCTCCCTGAGGGTGACGAGACCCAGTACTTC.

The chain employs TRBV5-1 and TRBJ2-1; TRBD2 is a possible D gene (5 bases). Germline CDR1 reads SGHRS; CDR2 reads YFSETQ. CDR3 length equals 13 residues. V was trimmed by 4 bases and J by 2 bases, leaving 7 bases between them. The CDR3 coding sequence is TGCGCCAGCAGCCCGGGGACCTACAATGAGCAGTTCTTC. Translated, it gives CASSPGTYNEQFF.

This chain connects TRBV6-1 to TRBJ1-2, with D possibly TRBD1 on 5 matching bases. Trimming left V 3 bases short and J 5 bases short, with 13 bases between. CDR1 MNHNS and CDR2 SASEGT come from the germline V gene. The CDR3 extends over 14 amino acids. The CDR3 DNA sequence: TGTGCCAGCAGTGACCCGCAGGGATATTATGGCTACACCTTC. Its translation: CASSDPQGYYGYTF.

The CDR3 nucleotides are TGTGCCAGCAGCCAAGAGCCCCCAAAGCGGGGCACAGATACGCAGTATTTT. It codes for CASSQEPPKRGTDTQYF. The rearrangement links TRBV4-2 to TRBJ2-3, with a tentative D call TRBD2 (6 bases). Germline CDR1 is LGHNA and CDR2 is YNFKEQ. The CDR3 length is 17 residues. V was shortened by 0 bases and J by 1 base, with 14 bases between the two germline ends.